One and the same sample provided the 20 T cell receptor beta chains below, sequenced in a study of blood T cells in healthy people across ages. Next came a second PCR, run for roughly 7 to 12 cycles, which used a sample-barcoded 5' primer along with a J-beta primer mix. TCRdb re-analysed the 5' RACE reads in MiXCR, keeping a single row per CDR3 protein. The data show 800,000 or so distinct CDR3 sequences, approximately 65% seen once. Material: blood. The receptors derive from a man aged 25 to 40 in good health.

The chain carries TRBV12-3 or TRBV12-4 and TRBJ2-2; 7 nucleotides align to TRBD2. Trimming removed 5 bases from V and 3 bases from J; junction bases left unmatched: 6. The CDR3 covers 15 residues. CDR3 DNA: TGTGCCAGCAGTCCTAGTCGGGGGGACACCGGGGAGCTGTTTTTT. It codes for CASSPSRGDTGELFF.

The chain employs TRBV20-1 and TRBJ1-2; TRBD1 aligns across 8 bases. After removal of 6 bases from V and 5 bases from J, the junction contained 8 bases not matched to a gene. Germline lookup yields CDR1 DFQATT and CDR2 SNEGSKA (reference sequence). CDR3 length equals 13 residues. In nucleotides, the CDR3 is TGCAGTGCCTTCGGAACAGGGGGATATGGCTACACCTTC. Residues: CSAFGTGGYGYTF.

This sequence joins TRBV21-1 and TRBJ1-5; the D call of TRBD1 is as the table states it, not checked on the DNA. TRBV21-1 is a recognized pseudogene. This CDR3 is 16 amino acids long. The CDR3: CASSKGGAYSNQPQHF. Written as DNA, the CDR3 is TGTGCCAGCAGCAAAGGTGGGGCCTATAGCAATCAGCCCCAGCATTTT.

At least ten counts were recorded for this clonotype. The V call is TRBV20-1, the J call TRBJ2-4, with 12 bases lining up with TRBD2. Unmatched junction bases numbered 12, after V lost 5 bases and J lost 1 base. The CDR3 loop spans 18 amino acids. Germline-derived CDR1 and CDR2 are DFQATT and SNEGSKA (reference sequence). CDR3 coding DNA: TGCAGTGCTGCACCGGGACTAGCGGGCCTGGGGGCCAAAAACATTCAGTACTTC. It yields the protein CSAAPGLAGLGAKNIQYF.

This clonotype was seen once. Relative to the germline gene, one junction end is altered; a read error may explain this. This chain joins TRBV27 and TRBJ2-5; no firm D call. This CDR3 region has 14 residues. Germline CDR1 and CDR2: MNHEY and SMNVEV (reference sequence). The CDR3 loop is CVSSLWAAQETQYF. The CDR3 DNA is TGTGTCAGCAGTTTATGGGCAGCCCAAGAGACCCAGTACTTC.

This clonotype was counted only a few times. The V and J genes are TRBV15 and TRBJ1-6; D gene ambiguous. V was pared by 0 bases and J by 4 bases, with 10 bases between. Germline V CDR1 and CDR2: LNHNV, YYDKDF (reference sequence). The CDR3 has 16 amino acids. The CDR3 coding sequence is TGTGCCACCAGCAGAGATCCCGGGGTTTATAATTCACCCCTCCACTTT. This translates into CATSRDPGVYNSPLHF.

The CDR3 nucleotides are TGTGCCAGCAGTTACAACAAGGTTGGCTACACCTTC. This codes for CASSYNKVGYTF. J is TRBJ1-2 and V is TRBV6-2 or TRBV6-3; D not certain. V lost 2 bases and J lost 7, with 8 bases in between. This CDR3 has 12 amino acids. Germline loops: CDR1 MNHEY, CDR2 SVGEGT.

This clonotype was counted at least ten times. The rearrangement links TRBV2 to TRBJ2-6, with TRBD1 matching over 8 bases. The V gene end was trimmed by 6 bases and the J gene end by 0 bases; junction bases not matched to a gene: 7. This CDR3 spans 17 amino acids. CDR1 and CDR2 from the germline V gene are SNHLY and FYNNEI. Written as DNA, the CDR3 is TGTGCCAGCAGCGCGGACAGGGCGGGCTCTGGGGCCAACGTCCTGACTTTC. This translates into CASSADRAGSGANVLTF.

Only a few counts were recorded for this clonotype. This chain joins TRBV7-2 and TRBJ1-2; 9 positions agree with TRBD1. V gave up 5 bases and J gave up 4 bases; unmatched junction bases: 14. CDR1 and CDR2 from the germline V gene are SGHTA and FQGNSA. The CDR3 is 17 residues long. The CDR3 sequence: CASSPQPGQGSAYGYTF. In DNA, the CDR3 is TGTGCCAGCAGCCCTCAGCCGGGACAGGGAAGTGCCTATGGCTACACCTTC.

CDR3 region: CASSLDLAGASDTQYF. Written as DNA, the CDR3 is TGTGCCAGCAGCTTAGACCTAGCGGGGGCCTCAGATACGCAGTATTTT. This chain connects TRBV7-2 to TRBJ2-3; the match to TRBD2 covers 10 bases. With V trimmed by 1 base and J by 4 bases, 5 bases remained unmatched. The CDR3 runs to 16 residues. From germline, CDR1 is SGHTA and CDR2 FQGNSA. The full variable domain, in which reference TRBV7-2 and TRBJ2-3 provide the parts outside the CDR3, is GAGVSQSPSNKVTEKGKDVELRCDPISGHTALYWYRQSLGQGLEFLIYFQGNSAPDKSGLPSDRFSAERTGGSVSTLTIQRTQQEDSAVYLCASSLDLAGASDTQYFGPGTRLTVL.

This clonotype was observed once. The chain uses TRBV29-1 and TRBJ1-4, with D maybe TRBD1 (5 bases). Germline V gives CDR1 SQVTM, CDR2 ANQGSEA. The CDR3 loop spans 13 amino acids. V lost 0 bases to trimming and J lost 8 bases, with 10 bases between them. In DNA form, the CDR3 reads TGCAGCGTTGAAGATGGAAACAGGGAAAAACTGTTTTTT. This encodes CSVEDGNREKLFF.

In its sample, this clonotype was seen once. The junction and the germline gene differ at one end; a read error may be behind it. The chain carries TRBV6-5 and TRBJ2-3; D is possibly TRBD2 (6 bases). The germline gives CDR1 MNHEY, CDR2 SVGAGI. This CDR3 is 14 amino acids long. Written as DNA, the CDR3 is TGCGCCAGCAGTCCTTGGGACTTCACAGATACGCAGTATTTT. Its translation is CASSPWDFTDTQYF.

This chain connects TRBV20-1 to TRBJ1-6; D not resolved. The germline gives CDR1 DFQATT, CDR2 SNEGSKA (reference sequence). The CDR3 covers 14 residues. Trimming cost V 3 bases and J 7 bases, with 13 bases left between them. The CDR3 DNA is TGCAGTGCTAGTAGGCCTTACAGAAATTCACCCCTCCACTTT. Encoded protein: CSASRPYRNSPLHF.

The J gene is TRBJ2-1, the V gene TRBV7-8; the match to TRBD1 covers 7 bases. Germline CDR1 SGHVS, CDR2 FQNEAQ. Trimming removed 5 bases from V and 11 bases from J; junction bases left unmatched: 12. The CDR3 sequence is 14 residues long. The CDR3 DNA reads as TGTGCCAGCAGCCCCTGGACAGGTTCCTACAAGCAGTTCTTC. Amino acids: CASSPWTGSYKQFF. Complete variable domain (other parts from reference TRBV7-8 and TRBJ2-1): GAGVSQSPRYKVAKRGQDVALRCDPISGHVSLFWYQQALGQGPEFLTYFQNEAQLDKSGLPSDRFFAERPEGSVSTLKIQRTQQEDSAVYLCASSPWTGSYKQFFGPGTRLTVL.

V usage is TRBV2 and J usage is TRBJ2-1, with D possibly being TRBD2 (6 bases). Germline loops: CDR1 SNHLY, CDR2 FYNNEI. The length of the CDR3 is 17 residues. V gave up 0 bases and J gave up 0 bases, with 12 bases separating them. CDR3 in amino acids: CASSEALAGSSYNEQFF. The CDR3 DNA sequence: TGTGCCAGCAGTGAAGCCCTGGCGGGGAGCTCCTACAATGAGCAGTTCTTC.

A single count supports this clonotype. The CDR3 DNA reads as TGTGCCAGCAGCTTCCCCGGGGCACTAGAGACCCAGTACTTC. Translated, it gives CASSFPGALETQYF. The rearrangement uses TRBV7-9 and TRBJ2-7; D may correspond to TRBD1 or TRBD2 (5 bases each). The better agreement between TRBJ2-5 and the DNA end casts doubt on the J call. Germline V gene lookup returns CDR1 SEHNR and CDR2 FQNEAQ (reference sequence). This CDR3 spans 14 amino acids.

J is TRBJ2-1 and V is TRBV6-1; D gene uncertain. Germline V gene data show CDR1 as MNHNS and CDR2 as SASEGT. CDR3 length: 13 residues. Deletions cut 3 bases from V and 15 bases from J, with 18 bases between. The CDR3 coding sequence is TGTGCCAGCAGTGAGGTCGGTGGACGCCGCCCGTTCTTC. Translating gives CASSEVGGRRPFF.

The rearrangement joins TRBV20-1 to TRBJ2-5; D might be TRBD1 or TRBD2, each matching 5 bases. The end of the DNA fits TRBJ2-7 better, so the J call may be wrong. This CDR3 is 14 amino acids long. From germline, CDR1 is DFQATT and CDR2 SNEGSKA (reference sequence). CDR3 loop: CSARDRRDLGEQYF. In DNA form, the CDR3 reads TGCAGTGCTAGAGATCGACGGGACCTGGGCGAGCAGTACTTC.

The CDR3 bases are TGTGCCAGCAGCGCCGGTTTTTATGGCTACACCTTC. This translates into CASSAGFYGYTF. V gene TRBV7-2 combines with J gene TRBJ1-2; no reliable D call. The CDR3 extends over 12 amino acids. Germline loops: CDR1 SGHTA, CDR2 FQGNSA. Deletions cut 5 bases from V and 5 bases from J, with 9 bases between.

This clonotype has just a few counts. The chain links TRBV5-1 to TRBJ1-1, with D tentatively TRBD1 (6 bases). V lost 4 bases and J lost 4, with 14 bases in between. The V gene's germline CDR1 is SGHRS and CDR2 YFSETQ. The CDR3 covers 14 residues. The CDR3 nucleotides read TGCGCCAGCAGCCGGGAGGGGGGACTCACTGAAGCTTTCTTT. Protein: CASSREGGLTEAFF.